This T cell receptor (beta chain) was identified during a study of T cells in Graves' hyperthyroidism and ophthalmopathy. Using RNA transcripts as the source, TCR beta CDR3 regions were amplified. A set of HTBI primers served as the primers for a first-round RT-PCR of the TCR CDR3. TCRdb passed the multiplex PCR reads through MiXCR, listing each CDR3 protein once. Among 250,000 to 300,000 distinct CDR3 sequences listed, more than 10% were seen once. This clonotype was seen many times. J lost 5 bases, V lost 8 bases, and 3 bases had no gene match. The CDR3 length is 12 residues. Germline V gene sequence: CDR1 MNHEY, CDR2 SMNVEV (reference sequence). Investigators excluded patients with uncontrolled infection, other autoimmune disease, pregnancy or lactation. Every diagnosis used clinical symptoms, serum thyroxine and TRAb, thyroid ultrasound and orbital computed tomography.

J is TRBJ2-1 and V is TRBV27, with 7 bases identical to TRBD1. Sequencing was carried out using blood. This receptor was obtained from a young woman with Graves' hyperthyroidism that later progressed to Graves' ophthalmopathy. The CDR3: CASWDRDNEQFF. CDR3 in DNA: TGTGCCAGCTGGGACAGAGACAATGAGCAGTTCTTC.